The rows below give T cell receptor beta chains drawn from one sample of a study of T-cell reconstitution after alpha-beta-depleted transplantation in children. One entry per CDR3 protein results from TCRdb running MiXCR on the PCR reads. The sample lists hundreds of thousands of distinct CDR3 sequences, 10% to 15% occurring once. The sample here was PBMCs, mostly from graft donor cells, taken 360 days after TCRalphabeta/CD19-depleted stem cell transplant. These receptors were obtained from a male patient younger than 18 who had a stem cell transplant for acute myeloid leukemia, so the T cells may come from the graft donor. CDR3s include the opening cysteine and the closing phenylalanine or tryptophan. The D gene is left open where the match is weak. Clone sizes are given selectively: once, few, many, or a class where the clone is expanded.

V: TRBV18
J: TRBJ2-7
D: TRBD1
size: .
CDR3: CASSPTGNLEQYF
DNA: TGTGCCAGCTCACCGACAGGGAATCTCGAGCAGTACTTC

V: TRBV9
J: TRBJ2-1
D: .
size: .
CDR3: CASSAGPPSYNEQFF
DNA: TGTGCCAGCAGCGCTGGACCACCCTCCTACAATGAGCAGTTCTTC

V: TRBV10-3
J: TRBJ2-3
D: .
size: .
CDR3: CAITPGSSTDTQYF
DNA: TGTGCCATCACGCCGGGATCTAGCACAGATACGCAGTATTTT

V: TRBV20-1
J: TRBJ1-3
D: .
size: few
CDR3: CSAPSTGRVSSGNTIYF
DNA: TGCAGTGCCCCCTCTACGGGCAGGGTCAGCTCTGGAAACACCATATATTTT

V: TRBV16
J: TRBJ2-1
D: .
size: many
CDR3: CASSLQTGGFEQFF
DNA: TGTGCCAGCAGCCTCCAGACAGGTGGGTTCGAACAGTTCTTC

V: TRBV11-2
J: TRBJ2-1
D: .
size: .
CDR3: CASSFQAREQFF
DNA: TGTGCCAGCAGCTTCCAAGCACGAGAGCAGTTCTTC

V: TRBV20-1
J: TRBJ2-5
D: .
size: many
CDR3: CSATVYQETQYF
DNA: TGCAGTGCTACAGTGTACCAAGAGACCCAGTACTTC

V: TRBV5-1
J: TRBJ1-1
D: .
size: .
CDR3: CASSFVPLGRTNTEAFF
DNA: TGCGCCAGCAGCTTTGTCCCCCTGGGACGGACGAACACTGAAGCTTTCTTT

V: TRBV20-1
J: TRBJ2-7
D: TRBD2
size: few
CDR3: CSAPIPGLAEYEQYF
DNA: TGCAGTGCGCCGATTCCGGGACTAGCGGAATACGAGCAGTACTTC

V: TRBV7-8
J: TRBJ1-2
D: .
size: .
CDR3: CASSLGAGDYGYTF
DNA: TGTGCCAGCAGCTTAGGCGCGGGGGACTATGGCTACACCTTC

V: TRBV27
J: TRBJ2-5
D: TRBD2
size: .
CDR3: CASSLYPGGTRETQYF
DNA: TGTGCCAGCAGTTTATACCCCGGGGGGACGCGAGAGACCCAGTACTTC

V: TRBV6-2/TRBV6-3
J: TRBJ2-7
D: .
size: .
CDR3: CASSYQRASYEQYF
DNA: TGTGCCAGCAGTTACCAGCGGGCCAGCTACGAGCAGTACTTC

V: TRBV6-4
J: TRBJ2-1
D: TRBD2
size: .
CDR3: CASSDPGTSAYNEQFF
DNA: TGTGCCAGCAGTGACCCAGGGACTAGCGCCTACAATGAGCAGTTCTTC

V: TRBV28
J: TRBJ2-7
D: .
size: few
CDR3: CASRRGGTYVGQYF
DNA: TGTGCCAGCAGGCGAGGGGGGACTTATGTAGGGCAGTACTTC

V: TRBV7-7
J: TRBJ2-1
D: .
size: few
CDR3: CASSLSSRDSNNEQFF
DNA: TGTGCTAGCAGCTTAAGCTCTCGGGACTCGAATAATGAGCAGTTCTTC

V: TRBV5-1
J: TRBJ2-6
D: TRBD1
size: .
CDR3: CASSLASDRVLNSGANVLTF
DNA: TGCGCCAGCAGCTTGGCCTCCGACAGGGTGCTTAACTCTGGGGCCAACGTCCTGACTTTC

V: TRBV25-1
J: TRBJ2-1
D: TRBD1
size: few
CDR3: CASSGRDRVPNEQFF
DNA: TGTGCCAGCAGTGGCCGGGACAGGGTCCCGAATGAGCAGTTCTTC

V: TRBV29-1
J: TRBJ2-2
D: .
size: many
CDR3: CSVEGLRENTGELFF
DNA: TGCAGCGTTGAAGGTCTCAGAGAGAACACCGGGGAGCTGTTTTTT

V: TRBV29-1
J: TRBJ2-1
D: TRBD2
size: many
CDR3: CSAEAGTQFF
DNA: TGCAGCGCCGAAGCGGGAACCCAGTTCTTC

V: TRBV27
J: TRBJ2-5
D: .
size: few
CDR3: CASSVRQASGGTQYF
DNA: TGTGCCAGCAGTGTCCGACAGGCCTCAGGAGGGACCCAGTACTTC

V: TRBV9
J: TRBJ2-1
D: TRBD2
size: few
CDR3: CASSVARASGRGSYNEQFF
DNA: TGTGCCAGCAGCGTAGCGAGGGCTAGCGGGAGGGGTTCCTACAATGAGCAGTTCTTC

V: TRBV9
J: TRBJ2-3
D: .
size: .
CDR3: CASSPNPWIRSDTQYF
DNA: TGTGCCAGCAGCCCGAACCCCTGGATCAGATCGGATACGCAGTATTTT

V: TRBV12-5
J: TRBJ1-2
D: TRBD1
size: few
CDR3: CASGLTRTGSRTFGDYGYTF
DNA: TGTGCTAGTGGTTTGACTAGGACAGGGAGTCGAACGTTTGGTGACTATGGCTACACCTTC

V: TRBV7-6
J: TRBJ2-1
D: .
size: few
CDR3: CASSLARDWGGNEQFF
DNA: TGTGCCAGCAGCTTAGCGAGGGACTGGGGTGGCAATGAGCAGTTCTTC

V: TRBV6-2/TRBV6-3
J: TRBJ2-7
D: .
size: few
CDR3: CASSYSGGASSYEQYF
DNA: TGTGCCAGCAGTTACTCGGGGGGGGCGTCCTCCTACGAGCAGTACTTC

V: TRBV5-1
J: TRBJ2-2
D: TRBD2
size: few
CDR3: CASSLRLAGDAGELFF
DNA: TGCGCCAGCAGCTTGAGGCTAGCGGGAGATGCCGGGGAGCTGTTTTTT

V: TRBV20-1
J: TRBJ2-5
D: .
size: .
CDR3: CSASYGTHDPAPQETQYF
DNA: TGCAGTGCTAGTTACGGGACTCATGACCCTGCCCCACAAGAGACCCAGTACTTC

V: TRBV4-3
J: TRBJ2-1
D: .
size: few
CDR3: CASSHISGIPSSYNEQFF
DNA: TGCGCCAGCAGCCACATTTCAGGGATACCGAGCTCCTACAATGAGCAGTTCTTC

V: TRBV9
J: TRBJ2-1
D: TRBD2
size: few
CDR3: CASSAWTSGSYEQFF
DNA: TGTGCCAGCAGCGCGTGGACTAGCGGGAGCTATGAGCAGTTCTTC

V: TRBV5-1
J: TRBJ2-5
D: .
size: many
CDR3: CASSFPFADQETQYF
DNA: TGCGCCAGCAGCTTTCCTTTTGCGGATCAAGAGACCCAGTACTTC

V: TRBV4-3
J: TRBJ2-5
D: TRBD1
size: many
CDR3: CASSQRQGMGAQETQYF
DNA: TGCGCCAGCAGCCAAAGACAGGGAATGGGCGCACAAGAGACCCAGTACTTC

V: TRBV7-2
J: TRBJ2-1
D: TRBD1
size: .
CDR3: CASSPQTGDNEQFF
DNA: TGTGCCAGCAGCCCACAGACAGGGGACAATGAGCAGTTCTTC

V: TRBV28
J: TRBJ2-6
D: .
size: .
CDR3: CASSFGGLPGANVLTF
DNA: TGTGCCAGCAGTTTTGGGGGACTGCCTGGGGCCAACGTCCTGACTTTC

V: TRBV2
J: TRBJ1-5
D: .
size: few
CDR3: CASSLSPGLNQPQHF
DNA: TGTGCCAGCTCCTTAAGCCCTGGACTTAATCAGCCCCAGCATTTT

V: TRBV5-1
J: TRBJ2-1
D: TRBD2
size: .
CDR3: CASSLRFGAGEVYNEQFF
DNA: TGCGCCAGCAGCTTGAGGTTTGGAGCGGGAGAGGTCTACAATGAGCAGTTCTTC

V: TRBV29-1
J: TRBJ1-2
D: .
size: many
CDR3: CSVERGYGYTF
DNA: TGCAGCGTTGAGAGGGGGTACGGCTACACCTTC

V: TRBV25-1
J: TRBJ2-2
D: .
size: .
CDR3: CRGRRELFFGEGSTRRELFF
DNA: .

V: TRBV20-1
J: TRBJ2-5
D: TRBD2
size: .
CDR3: CSACGSSGLQETQYF
DNA: TGCAGTGCTTGCGGGTCTAGCGGACTCCAAGAGACCCAGTACTTC

V: TRBV4-3
J: TRBJ2-1
D: TRBD2
size: .
CDR3: CASSQMLAGAYNEQFF
DNA: TGCGCCAGCAGCCAAATGCTAGCGGGGGCCTACAATGAGCAGTTCTTC

V: TRBV20-1
J: TRBJ2-1
D: .
size: many
CDR3: CSASPSSYNEQFF
DNA: TGCAGTGCTAGTCCAAGCTCCTACAATGAGCAGTTCTTC

V: TRBV23-1
J: TRBJ2-4
D: TRBD2
size: .
CDR3: CASSQPGLGALRFAKNIQYF
DNA: TGCGCCAGCAGTCAACCGGGACTAGGGGCCCTTCGTTTCGCCAAAAACATTCAGTACTTC

V: TRBV7-9
J: TRBJ2-7
D: .
size: many
CDR3: CASSLGYPPSSYEQYF
DNA: TGTGCCAGCAGCTTAGGGTATCCACCGAGCTCCTACGAGCAGTACTTC

V: TRBV6-2/TRBV6-3
J: TRBJ2-7
D: TRBD1
size: .
CDR3: CASSLGTGRKEQYF
DNA: TGTGCCAGCAGCCTTGGGACAGGGCGGAAAGAGCAGTACTTC

V: TRBV7-3
J: TRBJ2-3
D: .
size: few
CDR3: CASRPGGAGAQDTQYF
DNA: TGTGCCAGCAGACCCGGCGGGGCAGGCGCCCAGGATACGCAGTATTTT

V: TRBV12-5
J: TRBJ2-1
D: .
size: many
CDR3: CASGSILYNEQFF
DNA: TGTGCTAGTGGTTCTATCCTTTACAATGAGCAGTTCTTC

V: TRBV6-4
J: TRBJ2-3
D: .
size: few
CDR3: CASSDGFGTDTQYF
DNA: TGTGCCAGCAGTGACGGGTTCGGCACAGATACGCAGTATTTT

V: TRBV20-1
J: TRBJ2-1
D: TRBD2
size: .
CDR3: CSAIGLERRHEQFF
DNA: TGCAGTGCTATTGGACTAGAAAGGAGGCATGAGCAGTTCTTC

V: TRBV11-2
J: TRBJ1-3
D: .
size: few
CDR3: CASSPLLGGSSGNTIYF
DNA: TGTGCCAGCAGCCCACTCTTGGGCGGGAGCTCTGGAAACACCATATATTTT

V: TRBV29-1
J: TRBJ2-1
D: .
size: many
CDR3: CSVASGGGGNEQFF
DNA: TGCAGCGTGGCAAGCGGAGGAGGTGGCAATGAGCAGTTCTTC

V: TRBV18
J: TRBJ2-1
D: .
size: .
CDR3: CASSPLQLYNEQFF
DNA: TGTGCCAGCTCACCACTACAGTTATACAATGAGCAGTTCTTC

V: TRBV29-1
J: TRBJ2-1
D: .
size: .
CDR3: CSVEYRGGNEQFF
DNA: TGCAGCGTCGAATACAGGGGGGGCAATGAGCAGTTCTTC

V: TRBV27
J: TRBJ2-7
D: .
size: few
CDR3: CASSLSQRLTGEVSEQYF
DNA: TGTGCCAGCAGTTTATCGCAAAGGTTGACGGGAGAGGTATCCGAGCAGTACTTC

V: TRBV4-3
J: TRBJ2-7
D: .
size: few
CDR3: CASSPRRTSYEQYF
DNA: TGCGCCAGCAGCCCCCGTAGGACCTCCTACGAGCAGTACTTC

V: TRBV7-3
J: TRBJ2-7
D: .
size: .
CDR3: CASSLIQQGPYGWEQYF
DNA: TGTGCCAGCAGCTTAATCCAACAGGGCCCATATGGTTGGGAGCAGTACTTC

V: TRBV29-1
J: TRBJ2-1
D: TRBD2
size: many
CDR3: CSEYRTPEREGNHNEQFF
DNA: TGCAGCGAATACCGAACACCCGAACGGGAGGGTAACCACAATGAGCAGTTCTTC